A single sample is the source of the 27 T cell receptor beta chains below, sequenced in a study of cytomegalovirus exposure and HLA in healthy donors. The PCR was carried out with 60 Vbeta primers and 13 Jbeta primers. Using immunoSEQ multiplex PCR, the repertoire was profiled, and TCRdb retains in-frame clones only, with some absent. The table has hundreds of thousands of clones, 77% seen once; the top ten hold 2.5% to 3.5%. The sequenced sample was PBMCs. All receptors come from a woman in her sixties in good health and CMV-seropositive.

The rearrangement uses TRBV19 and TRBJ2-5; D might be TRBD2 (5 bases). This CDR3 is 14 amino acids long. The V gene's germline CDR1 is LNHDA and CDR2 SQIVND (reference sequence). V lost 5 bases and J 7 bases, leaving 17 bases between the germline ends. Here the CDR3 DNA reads TGTGCCAGTAGTTCTCGACCGGGGAGTACGACCCAGTACTTC. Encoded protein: CASSSRPGSTTQYF. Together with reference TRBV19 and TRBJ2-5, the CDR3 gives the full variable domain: DGGITQSPKYLFRKEGQNVTLSCEQNLNHDAMYWYRQDPGQGLRLIYYSQIVNDFQKGDIAEGYSVSREKKESFPLTVTSAQKNPTAFYLCASSSRPGSTTQYFGPGTRLLVL.

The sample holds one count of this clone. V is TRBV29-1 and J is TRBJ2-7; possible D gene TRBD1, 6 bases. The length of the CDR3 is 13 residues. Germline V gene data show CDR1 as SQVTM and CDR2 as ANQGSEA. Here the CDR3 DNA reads TGCTCCGCCACTAACGGGGACATCTACGAGCAGTACTTC. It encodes CSATNGDIYEQYF.

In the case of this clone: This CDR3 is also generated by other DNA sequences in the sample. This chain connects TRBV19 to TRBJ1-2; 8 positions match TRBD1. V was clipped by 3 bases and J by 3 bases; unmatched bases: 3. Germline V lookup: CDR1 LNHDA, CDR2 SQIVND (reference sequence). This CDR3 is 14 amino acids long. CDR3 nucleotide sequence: TGTGCCAGTAGTATCCAGGGGGCGGACTATGGCTACACCTTC. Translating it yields CASSIQGADYGYTF. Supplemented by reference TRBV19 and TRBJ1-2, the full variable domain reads DGGITQSPKYLFRKEGQNVTLSCEQNLNHDAMYWYRQDPGQGLRLIYYSQIVNDFQKGDIAEGYSVSREKKESFPLTVTSAQKNPTAFYLCASSIQGADYGYTFGSGTRLTVV.

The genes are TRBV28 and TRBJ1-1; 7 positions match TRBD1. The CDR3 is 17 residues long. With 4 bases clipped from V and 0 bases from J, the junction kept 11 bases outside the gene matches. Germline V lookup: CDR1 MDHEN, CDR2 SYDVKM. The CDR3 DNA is TGTGCCAGCAGTTCCCACCACGTCAGGGGGGTGAACACTGAAGCTTTCTTT. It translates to CASSSHHVRGVNTEAFF.

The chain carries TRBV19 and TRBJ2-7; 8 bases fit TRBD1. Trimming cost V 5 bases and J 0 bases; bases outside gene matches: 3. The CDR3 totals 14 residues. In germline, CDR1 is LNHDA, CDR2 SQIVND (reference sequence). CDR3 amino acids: CASSPGQASYEQYF. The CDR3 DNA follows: TGTGCCAGTAGTCCGGGACAGGCCTCCTACGAGCAGTACTTC.

The CDR3 here is CASRPEAGSSYNEQFF. Here the CDR3 DNA reads TGCGCCAGTAGACCCGAAGCGGGGAGCTCCTACAATGAGCAGTTCTTC. This chain connects TRBV5-1 to TRBJ2-1; 7 nucleotides agree with TRBD2. Germline CDR1 and CDR2: SGHRS and YFSETQ. The CDR3 runs to 16 residues. After removal of 8 bases from V and 0 bases from J, the junction contained 11 bases not matched to a gene.

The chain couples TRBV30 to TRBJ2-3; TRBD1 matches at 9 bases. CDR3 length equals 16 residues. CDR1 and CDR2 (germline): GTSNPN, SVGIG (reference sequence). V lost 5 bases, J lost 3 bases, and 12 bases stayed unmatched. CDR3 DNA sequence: TGTGCCTGGGCCGCCAAGGGACAGGGTAAAACAGATACGCAGTATTTT. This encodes CAWAAKGQGKTDTQYF.

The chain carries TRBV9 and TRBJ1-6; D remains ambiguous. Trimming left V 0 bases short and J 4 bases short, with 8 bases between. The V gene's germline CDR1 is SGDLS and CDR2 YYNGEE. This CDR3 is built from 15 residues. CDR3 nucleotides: TGTGCCAGCAGCGTAGGCTCTCAGTATAATTCACCCCTCCACTTT. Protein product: CASSVGSQYNSPLHF.

The CDR3 DNA is TGTGCCAGCAGTGAAACGGGGTTTACGAACACCGGGGAGCTGTTTTTT. Protein: CASSETGFTNTGELFF. The rearrangement uses TRBV2 and TRBJ2-2, with TRBD2 as a possible D gene (5 bases). V gave up 2 bases and J gave up 0 bases, with 10 bases separating them. The CDR3 is 16 amino acids. Germline V gene lookup returns CDR1 SNHLY and CDR2 FYNNEI.

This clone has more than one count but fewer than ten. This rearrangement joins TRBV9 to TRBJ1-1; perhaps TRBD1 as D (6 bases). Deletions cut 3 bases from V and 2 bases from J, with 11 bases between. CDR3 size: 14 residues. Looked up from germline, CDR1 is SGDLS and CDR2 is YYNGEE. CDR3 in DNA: TGTGCCAGCAGCGCGACGACAGGTAACACTGAAGCTTTCTTT. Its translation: CASSATTGNTEAFF.

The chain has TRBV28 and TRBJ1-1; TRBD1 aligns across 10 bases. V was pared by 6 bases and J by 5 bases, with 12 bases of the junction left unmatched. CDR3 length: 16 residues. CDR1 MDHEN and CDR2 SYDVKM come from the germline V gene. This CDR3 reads CASRDGGGQGLTEAFF. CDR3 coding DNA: TGTGCCAGCAGGGATGGGGGGGGACAGGGGCTAACTGAAGCTTTCTTT.

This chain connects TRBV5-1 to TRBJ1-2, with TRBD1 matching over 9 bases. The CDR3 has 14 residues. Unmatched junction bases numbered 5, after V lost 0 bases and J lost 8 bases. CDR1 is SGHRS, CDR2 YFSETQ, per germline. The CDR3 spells CASSLDGTGRGYTF. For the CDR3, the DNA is TGCGCCAGCAGCTTGGACGGGACAGGGCGCGGCTACACCTTC.

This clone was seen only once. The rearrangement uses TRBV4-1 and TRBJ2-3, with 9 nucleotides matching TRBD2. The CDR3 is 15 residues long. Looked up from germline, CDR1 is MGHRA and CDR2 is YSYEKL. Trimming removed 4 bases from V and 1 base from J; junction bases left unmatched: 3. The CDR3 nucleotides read TGCGCCAGCAGCCGTAGCGGGAGTCGCACAGATACGCAGTATTTT. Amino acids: CASSRSGSRTDTQYF.

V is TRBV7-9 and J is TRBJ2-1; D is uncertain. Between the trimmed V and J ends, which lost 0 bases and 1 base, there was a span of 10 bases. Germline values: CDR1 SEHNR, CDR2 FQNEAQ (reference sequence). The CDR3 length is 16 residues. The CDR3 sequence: CASSLALAGSYNEQFF. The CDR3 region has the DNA TGTGCCAGCAGCTTAGCTCTGGCAGGTTCCTACAATGAGCAGTTCTTC.

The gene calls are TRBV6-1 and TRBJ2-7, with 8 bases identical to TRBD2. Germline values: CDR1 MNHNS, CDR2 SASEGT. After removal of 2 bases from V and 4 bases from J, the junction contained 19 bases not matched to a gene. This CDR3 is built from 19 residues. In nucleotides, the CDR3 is TGTGCCAGCAGTGAAAAGGTTACTAGCGGCCTGCAAAGGTCTTACGAGCAGTACTTC. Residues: CASSEKVTSGLQRSYEQYF.

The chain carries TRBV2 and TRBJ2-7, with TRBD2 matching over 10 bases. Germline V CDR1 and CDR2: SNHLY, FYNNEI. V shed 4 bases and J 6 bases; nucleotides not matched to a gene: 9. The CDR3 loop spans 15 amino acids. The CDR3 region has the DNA TGTGCCAGCAGTGGGGGGAGCGGGAGGGCCAGCGAGCAGTACTTC. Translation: CASSGGSGRASEQYF.

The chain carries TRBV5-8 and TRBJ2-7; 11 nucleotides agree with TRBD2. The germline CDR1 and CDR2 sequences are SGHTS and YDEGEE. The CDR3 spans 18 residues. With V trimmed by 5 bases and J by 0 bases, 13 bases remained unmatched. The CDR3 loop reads CASRSGPITSGGSYEQYF. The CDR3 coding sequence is TGTGCCAGCAGGTCGGGGCCGATTACTAGCGGGGGCTCCTACGAGCAGTACTTC.

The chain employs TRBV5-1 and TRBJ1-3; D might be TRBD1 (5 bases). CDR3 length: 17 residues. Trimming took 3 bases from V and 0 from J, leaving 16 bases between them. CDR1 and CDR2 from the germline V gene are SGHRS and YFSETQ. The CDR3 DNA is TGCGCCAGCAGCTCAAATCCCGGACACCGCTCTGGAAACACCATATATTTT. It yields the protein CASSSNPGHRSGNTIYF.

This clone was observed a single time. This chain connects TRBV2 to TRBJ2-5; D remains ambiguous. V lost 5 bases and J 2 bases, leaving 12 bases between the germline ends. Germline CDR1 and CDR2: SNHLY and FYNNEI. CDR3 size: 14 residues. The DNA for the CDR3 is TGTGCCAGCAGTTCTCAACAGCCTCAAGAGACCCAGTACTTC. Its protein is CASSSQQPQETQYF.

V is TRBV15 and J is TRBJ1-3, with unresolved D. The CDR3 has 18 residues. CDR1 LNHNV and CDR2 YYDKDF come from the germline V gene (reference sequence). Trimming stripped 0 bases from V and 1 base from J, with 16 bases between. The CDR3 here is CATSRDLSTYPSGNTIYF. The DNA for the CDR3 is TGTGCCACCAGCAGAGATCTCTCGACATATCCTTCTGGAAACACCATATATTTT.

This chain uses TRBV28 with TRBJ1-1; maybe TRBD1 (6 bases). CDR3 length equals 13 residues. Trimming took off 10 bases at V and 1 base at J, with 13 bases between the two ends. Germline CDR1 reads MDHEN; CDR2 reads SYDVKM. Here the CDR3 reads CAIIRDKNTEAFF. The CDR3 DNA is TGTGCCATCATCCGGGACAAGAACACTGAAGCTTTCTTT.

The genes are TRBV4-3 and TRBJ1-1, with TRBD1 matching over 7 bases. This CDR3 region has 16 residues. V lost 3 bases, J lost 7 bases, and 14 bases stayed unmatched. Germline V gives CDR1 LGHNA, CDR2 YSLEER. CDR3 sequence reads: CASSQRGGKEISEAFF. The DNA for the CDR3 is TGCGCCAGCAGCCAGCGAGGGGGCAAAGAAATTAGTGAAGCTTTCTTT.

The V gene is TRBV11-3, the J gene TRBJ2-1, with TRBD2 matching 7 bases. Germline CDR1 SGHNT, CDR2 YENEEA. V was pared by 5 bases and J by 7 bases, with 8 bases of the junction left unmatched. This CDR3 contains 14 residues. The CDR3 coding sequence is TGTGCCAGCAGCCTGGGGGGGTTTGGGAATGAGCAGTTCTTC. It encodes CASSLGGFGNEQFF.

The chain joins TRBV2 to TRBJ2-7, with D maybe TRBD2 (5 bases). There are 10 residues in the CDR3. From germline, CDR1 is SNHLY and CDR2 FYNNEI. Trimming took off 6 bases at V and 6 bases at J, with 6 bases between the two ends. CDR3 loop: CASREAEQYF. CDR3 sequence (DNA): TGTGCCAGCAGGGAGGCCGAGCAGTACTTC.

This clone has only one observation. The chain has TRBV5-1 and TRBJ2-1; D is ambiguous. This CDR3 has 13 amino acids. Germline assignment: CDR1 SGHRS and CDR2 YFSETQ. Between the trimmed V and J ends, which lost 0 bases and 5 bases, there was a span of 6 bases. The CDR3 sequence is CASSLGFNNEQFF. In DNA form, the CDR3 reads TGCGCCAGCAGCTTGGGTTTTAACAATGAGCAGTTCTTC.

CDR3 residues: CASSATTNQPQHF. For the CDR3, the DNA is TGTGCCAGCAGTGCGACAACGAATCAGCCCCAGCATTTT. This chain links TRBV28 with TRBJ1-5; D unresolved. This CDR3 region has 13 residues. V was clipped by 5 bases and J by 4 bases, with 9 bases between them. Per germline, CDR1 MDHEN and CDR2 SYDVKM.

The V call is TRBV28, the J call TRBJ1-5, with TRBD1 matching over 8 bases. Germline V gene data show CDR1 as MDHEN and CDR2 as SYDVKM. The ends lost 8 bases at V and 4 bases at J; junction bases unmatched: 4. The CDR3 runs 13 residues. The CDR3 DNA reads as TGTGCCAGCGGCAGGGGGCGTAATCAGCCCCAGCATTTT. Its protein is CASGRGRNQPQHF.